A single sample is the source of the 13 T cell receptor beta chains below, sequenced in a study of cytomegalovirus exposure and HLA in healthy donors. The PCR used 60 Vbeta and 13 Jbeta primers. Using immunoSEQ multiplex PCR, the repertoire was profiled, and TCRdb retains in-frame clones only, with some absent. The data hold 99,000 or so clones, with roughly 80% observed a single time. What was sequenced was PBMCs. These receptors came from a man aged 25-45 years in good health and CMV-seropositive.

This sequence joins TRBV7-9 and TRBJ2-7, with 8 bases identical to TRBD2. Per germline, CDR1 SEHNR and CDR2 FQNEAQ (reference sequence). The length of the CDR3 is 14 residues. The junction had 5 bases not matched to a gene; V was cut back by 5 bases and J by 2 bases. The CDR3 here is CASSGSGVTYEQYF. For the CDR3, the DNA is TGTGCCAGCAGCGGTAGCGGGGTAACCTACGAGCAGTACTTC.

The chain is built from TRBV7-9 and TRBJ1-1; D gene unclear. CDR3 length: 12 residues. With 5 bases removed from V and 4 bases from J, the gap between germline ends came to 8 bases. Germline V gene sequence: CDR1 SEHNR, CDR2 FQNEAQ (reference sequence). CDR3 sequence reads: CASSPGGTEAFF. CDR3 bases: TGTGCCAGCAGCCCCGGAGGCACTGAAGCTTTCTTT.

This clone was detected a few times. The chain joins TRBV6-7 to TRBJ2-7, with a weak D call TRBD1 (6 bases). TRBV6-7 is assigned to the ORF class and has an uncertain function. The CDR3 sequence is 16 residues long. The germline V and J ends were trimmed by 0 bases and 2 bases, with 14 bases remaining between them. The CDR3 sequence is CASSYSPRTDTYEQYF. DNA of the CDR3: TGTGCCAGCAGTTACTCTCCCAGGACAGATACCTACGAGCAGTACTTC.

The CDR3 nucleotides are TGTGCCACCAGCAGTCCCGGTTCGGGGTGGGCTGAAGCTTTCTTT. It specifies CATSSPGSGWAEAFF. V and J are TRBV15 and TRBJ1-1; D gene uncertain. Looked up from germline, CDR1 is LNHNV and CDR2 is YYDKDF (reference sequence). The ends were cut back, 3 bases at V and 6 bases at J, with 17 bases in the middle. The CDR3 is made up of 15 amino acids.

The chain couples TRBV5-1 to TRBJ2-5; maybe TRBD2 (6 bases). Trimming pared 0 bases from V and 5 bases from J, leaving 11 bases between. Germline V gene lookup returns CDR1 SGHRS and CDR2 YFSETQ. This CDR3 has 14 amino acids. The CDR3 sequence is CASSLDEGRETQYF. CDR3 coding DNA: TGCGCCAGCAGCTTGGATGAGGGGAGGGAGACCCAGTACTTC.

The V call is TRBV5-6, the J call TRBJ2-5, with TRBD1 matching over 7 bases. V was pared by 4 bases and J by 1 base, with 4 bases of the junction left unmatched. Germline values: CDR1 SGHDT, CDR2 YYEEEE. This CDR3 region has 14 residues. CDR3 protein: CASSGGQVQETQYF. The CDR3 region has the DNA TGTGCCAGCAGCGGAGGACAGGTCCAAGAGACCCAGTACTTC.

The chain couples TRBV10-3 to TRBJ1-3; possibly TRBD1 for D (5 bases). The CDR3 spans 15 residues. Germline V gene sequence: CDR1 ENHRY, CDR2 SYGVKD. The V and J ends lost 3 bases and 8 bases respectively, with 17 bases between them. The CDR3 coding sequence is TGTGCCATCAGTGACCTACCGGGGGTTAGGGACACCATATATTTT. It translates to CAISDLPGVRDTIYF.

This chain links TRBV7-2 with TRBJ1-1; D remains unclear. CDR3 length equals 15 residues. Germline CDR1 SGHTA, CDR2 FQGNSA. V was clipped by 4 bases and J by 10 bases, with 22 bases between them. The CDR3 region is CASSYRGSLQPGAFF. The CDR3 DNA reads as TGTGCCAGCAGCTATCGAGGGTCCCTGCAACCGGGAGCTTTCTTT.

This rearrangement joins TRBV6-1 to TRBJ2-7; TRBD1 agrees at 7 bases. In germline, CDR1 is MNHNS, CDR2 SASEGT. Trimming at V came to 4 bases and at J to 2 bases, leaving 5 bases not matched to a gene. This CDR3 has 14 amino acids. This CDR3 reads CASSASGQPYEQYF. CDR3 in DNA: TGTGCCAGCAGTGCCTCGGGACAGCCCTACGAGCAGTACTTC.

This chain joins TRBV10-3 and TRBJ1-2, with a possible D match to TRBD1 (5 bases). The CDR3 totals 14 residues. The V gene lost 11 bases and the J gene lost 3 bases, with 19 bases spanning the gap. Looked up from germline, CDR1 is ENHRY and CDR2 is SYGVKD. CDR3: CASQTGTLYYGYTF. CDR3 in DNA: TGTGCCTCCCAAACCGGGACTCTCTACTATGGCTACACCTTC.

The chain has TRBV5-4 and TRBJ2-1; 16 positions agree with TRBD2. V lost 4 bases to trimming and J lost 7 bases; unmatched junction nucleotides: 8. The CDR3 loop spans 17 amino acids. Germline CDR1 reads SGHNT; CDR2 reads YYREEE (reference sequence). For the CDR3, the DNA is TGTGCCAGCAGCACCGGGACTAGCGGGGGGGCGGCGAATGAGCAGTTCTTC. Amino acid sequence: CASSTGTSGGAANEQFF.

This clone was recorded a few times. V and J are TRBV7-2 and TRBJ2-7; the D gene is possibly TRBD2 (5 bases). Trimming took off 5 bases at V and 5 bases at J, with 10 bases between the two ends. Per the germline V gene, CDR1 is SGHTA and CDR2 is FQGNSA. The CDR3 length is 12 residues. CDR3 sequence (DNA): TGTGCCAGCAGCCAGAGCGGTGACGAGCAGTACTTC. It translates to CASSQSGDEQYF. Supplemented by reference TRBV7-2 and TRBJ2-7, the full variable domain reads GAGVSQSPSNKVTEKGKDVELRCDPISGHTALYWYRQSLGQGLEFLIYFQGNSAPDKSGLPSDRFSAERTGGSVSTLTIQRTQQEDSAVYLCASSQSGDEQYFGPGTRLTVT.

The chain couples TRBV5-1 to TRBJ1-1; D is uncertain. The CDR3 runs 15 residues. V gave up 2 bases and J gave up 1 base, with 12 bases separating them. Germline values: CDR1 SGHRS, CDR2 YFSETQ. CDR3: CASSFNPPGNTEAFF. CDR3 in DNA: TGCGCCAGCAGCTTTAACCCTCCGGGGAACACTGAAGCTTTCTTT.